The 17 T cell receptor beta chains below come from one sample, sequenced in a study of cytomegalovirus exposure and HLA in healthy donors. Researchers ran the PCR with 60 Vbeta and 13 Jbeta primers. Repertoires were generated with immunoSEQ multiplex PCR, while TCRdb's copy carries only in-frame clones and drops some. The sample contains approximately 180,000 clones, around 81% of which appear only once. Sequencing was performed on PBMCs. These receptors all come from a woman younger than 45 in good health and CMV-seronegative.

The chain couples TRBV6-1 to TRBJ2-5; 9 nucleotides align to TRBD1. The last part of the DNA fits TRBJ2-7 better; the J call may be wrong. Germline V gene lookup returns CDR1 MNHNS and CDR2 SASEGT. CDR3 length equals 13 residues. DNA of the CDR3: TGTGCCAGCAGGGGGACAGGGATGTACGAGCAGTACTTC. Translating gives CASRGTGMYEQYF.

V gene TRBV4-1 combines with J gene TRBJ2-3, with D perhaps matching TRBD2 (5 bases). CDR3 length equals 12 residues. From germline, CDR1 is MGHRA and CDR2 YSYEKL. V lost 4 bases, J lost 9 bases, and 11 bases lay in between. CDR3 coding DNA: TGCGCCAGCAGCCCCGGGATCCAGACGCAGTATTTT. Translation: CASSPGIQTQYF.

V gene TRBV28 combines with J gene TRBJ1-1, with D perhaps TRBD1 (5 bases). The CDR3 consists of 18 residues. Germline assignment: CDR1 MDHEN and CDR2 SYDVKM. The V gene lost 5 bases and the J gene lost 0 bases, with 22 bases spanning the gap. DNA of the CDR3: TGTGCCAGCAGTCAACCCCATCGACAGTACCCCTTGAACACTGAAGCTTTCTTT. Translated: CASSQPHRQYPLNTEAFF.

This rearrangement joins TRBV5-4 to TRBJ1-1, with 11 bases aligning to TRBD1. With 3 bases clipped from V and 2 bases from J, the junction kept 15 bases outside the gene matches. The CDR3 sequence is 19 residues long. The germline V gene encodes CDR1 SGHNT and CDR2 YYREEE (reference sequence). This CDR3 is CASSWEVPGQGVGNTEAFF. CDR3 in DNA: TGTGCCAGCAGCTGGGAGGTTCCGGGACAGGGGGTTGGTAACACTGAAGCTTTCTTT.

The rearrangement joins TRBV10-1 to TRBJ1-4; 9 nucleotides align to TRBD1. Germline loops: CDR1 WNHNN, CDR2 SYGVQD (reference sequence). The V and J ends lost 6 bases and 8 bases, in that order; junction bases with no gene match: 7. The CDR3 consists of 14 residues. The CDR3 DNA is TGCGCCAGCAGCCCGACAGGGGGAGAGGAAAAACTGTTTTTT. This translates into CASSPTGGEEKLFF.

This chain connects TRBV5-1 to TRBJ2-5; TRBD2 agrees at 8 bases. The CDR3 is made up of 14 amino acids. J gave up 4 bases and V 4 bases, and 6 bases lay outside the gene matches. The germline gives CDR1 SGHRS, CDR2 YFSETQ. This chain's CDR3 is CASSPRTSPETQYF. The DNA of the CDR3 is TGCGCCAGCAGCCCGAGGACTAGCCCAGAGACCCAGTACTTC.

The chain joins TRBV28 to TRBJ2-7; D not resolved. V was shortened by 3 bases and J by 4 bases, with 7 bases between the two germline ends. Germline V gene lookup returns CDR1 MDHEN and CDR2 SYDVKM. CDR3 length: 12 residues. The CDR3 spells CASSFRFYEQYF. The CDR3 DNA is TGTGCCAGCAGTTTTCGTTTTTACGAGCAGTACTTC.

The chain combines TRBV29-1 with TRBJ2-7, with 8 bases lining up with TRBD2. The CDR3 runs to 15 residues. Unmatched junction bases numbered 16, after V lost 6 bases and J lost 6 bases. CDR1 is SQVTM, CDR2 ANQGSEA, per germline. The chain's CDR3 is CSVGLLSGVSVEQYF. CDR3 DNA sequence: TGCAGCGTGGGCCTTCTTAGCGGGGTCTCAGTCGAGCAGTACTTC.

The rearrangement uses TRBV5-1 and TRBJ1-4, with D tentatively TRBD1 (5 bases). This CDR3 comprises 14 residues. Between the trimmed V and J ends, which lost 3 bases and 5 bases, there was a span of 11 bases. CDR1 and CDR2 (germline): SGHRS, YFSETQ. CDR3 loop: CASSSTGDNEKLFF. The CDR3 DNA reads as TGCGCCAGCAGCTCAACGGGGGACAATGAAAAACTGTTTTTT.

The chain links TRBV4-2 to TRBJ1-5; 10 bases match TRBD1. The CDR3 runs 19 residues. The V gene end was trimmed by 2 bases and the J gene end by 0 bases; junction bases not matched to a gene: 10. The germline V gene encodes CDR1 LGHNA and CDR2 YNFKEQ. The CDR3 DNA reads as TGTGCCAGCAGCCAAAGGGGGGGGACAGGGGTTGGTAGCAATCAGCCCCAGCATTTT. This translates into CASSQRGGTGVGSNQPQHF.

The chain uses TRBV7-2 and TRBJ2-3; a weak D match, TRBD2 (7 bases). CDR1 and CDR2 (germline): SGHTA, FQGNSA. V lost 2 bases and J lost 6, with 18 bases in between. CDR3 size: 16 residues. The CDR3, as DNA: TGTGCCAGCAGCTTAAGTCGTGGGGGGGCTAGGGATACGCAGTATTTT. As protein: CASSLSRGGARDTQYF.

The rearrangement links TRBV28 to TRBJ2-7; a weak D match, TRBD2 (6 bases). The germline V gene encodes CDR1 MDHEN and CDR2 SYDVKM. The CDR3 spans 14 residues. With 2 bases removed from V and 0 bases from J, the gap between germline ends came to 8 bases. Here the CDR3 reads CASSLAGSSYEQYF. CDR3 sequence (DNA): TGTGCCAGCAGTTTAGCGGGGAGCTCCTACGAGCAGTACTTC.

The chain joins TRBV7-9 to TRBJ1-1; the D gene is possibly TRBD1 (6 bases). The germline CDR1 and CDR2 sequences are SEHNR and FQNEAQ (reference sequence). The ends were cut back, 0 bases at V and 5 bases at J, with 16 bases in the middle. The CDR3 covers 16 residues. This chain's CDR3 is CASSLAGGGRKTEAFF. CDR3 nucleotides: TGTGCCAGCAGCTTAGCGGGGGGGGGCAGGAAGACTGAAGCTTTCTTT.

Turning to this clone: A junction end diverges from the germline sequence, so it may reflect a read error. This sequence joins TRBV5-1 and TRBJ2-4, with 7 positions matching TRBD2. The germline V gene has CDR1 SGHRS and CDR2 YFSETQ. This CDR3 comprises 16 residues. CDR3 DNA: TGCGCCAGCAGCTTGGGGACTAGTCAGGCGCGAAACAGTCAGTACTTC. The encoded protein is CASSLGTSQARNSQYF.

The V gene is TRBV5-1, the J gene TRBJ1-4; D call uncertain. Germline V gene sequence: CDR1 SGHRS, CDR2 YFSETQ. Trimming removed 0 bases at V and 6 bases at J, with 15 bases between. The CDR3 covers 16 residues. The CDR3 reads CASSLGRGRVDEKLFF. The CDR3 DNA sequence: TGCGCCAGCAGCTTGGGACGAGGCCGAGTCGATGAAAAACTGTTTTTT.

This clone has just one count. The chain employs TRBV6-5 and TRBJ2-5; TRBD2 is a possible D gene (6 bases). The V gene's germline CDR1 is MNHEY and CDR2 SVGAGI. The CDR3 is 14 residues long. V was shortened by 6 bases and J by 5 bases, with 16 bases between the two germline ends. CDR3 DNA: TGTGCCAGCAGGGGGGGAGTCCCAAGGGAGACCCAGTACTTC. It codes for CASRGGVPRETQYF.

This clone was detected only a few times. CDR3 in amino acids: CASSLLRGQVGSYYGYTF. CDR3 bases: TGTGCCAGCAGCTTATTGAGGGGACAGGTGGGAAGCTACTATGGCTACACCTTC. The V call is TRBV7-2, the J call TRBJ1-2, with 8 bases lining up with TRBD1. The CDR3 has 18 amino acids. V lost 2 bases and J lost 3; bases outside the gene matches: 14. The germline CDR1 and CDR2 sequences are SGHTA and FQGNSA.